Presented here are 10 T cell receptor beta chains from one specimen sequenced in a study of neurological immune-mediated disorders. MiXCR was run by TCRdb on the 5' RACE reads, yielding one entry per CDR3 protein. Found here are about 53,000 distinct CDR3 sequences, around 17% of them singletons; the top ten hold 4.4%. Sequencing input: PBMCs. Receptors originate from a man between 60 and 70 years old in good health.

This clonotype occurred many times. The V call is TRBV5-1, the J call TRBJ2-2, with D perhaps TRBD1 (5 bases). Trimming removed 0 bases at V and 1 base at J, with 10 bases between. The CDR3 sequence is 16 residues long. Per germline, CDR1 SGHRS and CDR2 YFSETQ. The CDR3 bases are TGCGCCAGCAGCTTGGCGCCTACAGGGAACACCGGGGAGCTGTTTTTT. It translates to CASSLAPTGNTGELFF.

This clonotype was picked up many times. The gene calls are TRBV7-2 and TRBJ2-1, with TRBD2 identical over 11 bases. CDR3 length: 14 amino acids. Germline values: CDR1 SGHTA, CDR2 FQGNSA. The V gene end was trimmed by 3 bases and the J gene end by 9 bases; junction bases not matched to a gene: 4. The CDR3 nucleotides read TGTGCCAGCAGCTTCCCCGGGACTAGCGGTGAGCAGTTCTTC. Translated, it gives CASSFPGTSGEQFF.

This clonotype was recorded many times. V gene TRBV15 combines with J gene TRBJ1-5; D gene unclear. The V gene lost 0 bases and the J gene lost 0 bases, with 9 bases spanning the gap. Germline assignment: CDR1 LNHNV and CDR2 YYDKDF (reference sequence). The CDR3 has 16 amino acids. The CDR3 bases are TGTGCCACCAGCAGAGATGAAGGGCTTAGCAATCAGCCCCAGCATTTT. It encodes CATSRDEGLSNQPQHF.

The genes are TRBV5-1 and TRBJ2-1; 12 bases are a match to TRBD2. With 4 bases clipped from V and 4 bases from J, the junction kept 9 bases outside the gene matches. This CDR3 region has 17 residues. Germline V gene lookup returns CDR1 SGHRS and CDR2 YFSETQ. CDR3 protein: CASSPRPGLAGYNEQFF. The CDR3 DNA follows: TGCGCCAGCAGCCCACGACCGGGACTAGCGGGTTACAATGAGCAGTTCTTC. The variable domain in full, completed from reference TRBV5-1 and TRBJ2-1, reads KAGVTQTPRYLIKTRGQQVTLSCSPISGHRSVSWYQQTPGQGLQFLFEYFSETQRNKGNFPGRFSGRQFSNSRSEMNVSTLELGDSALYLCASSPRPGLAGYNEQFFGPGTRLTVL.

A few counts support this clonotype. CDR3 in DNA: TGCAGTGCTGCAAGCGGGGGGGCCACAGATACGCAGTATTTT. Translating it yields CSAASGGATDTQYF. V gene TRBV20-1 combines with J gene TRBJ2-3, with 10 bases lining up with TRBD2. The CDR3 is 14 amino acids. V lost 5 bases, J lost 2 bases, and 4 bases stayed unmatched. Germline CDR1 and CDR2: DFQATT and SNEGSKA (reference sequence).

At least ten counts were recorded for this clonotype. Here the CDR3 reads CASRAPGAYNSPLHF. CDR3 DNA: TGTGCCAGCAGGGCTCCGGGAGCATATAATTCACCCCTCCACTTT. This sequence joins TRBV25-1 and TRBJ1-6; D is undetermined. Trimming removed 6 bases at V and 4 bases at J, with 13 bases between. In germline, CDR1 is MGHDK, CDR2 SYGVNS. The CDR3 is 15 amino acids. The whole variable domain, remainder taken from reference TRBV25-1 and TRBJ1-6, is EADIYQTPRYLVIGTGKKITLECSQTMGHDKMYWYQQDPGMELHLIHYSYGVNSTEKGDLSSESTVSRIRTEHFPLTLESARPSHTSQYLCASRAPGAYNSPLHFGNGTRLTVT.

This clonotype was counted many times. The rearrangement links TRBV20-1 to TRBJ2-1; 7 nucleotides align to TRBD1. Looked up from germline, CDR1 is DFQATT and CDR2 is SNEGSKA (reference sequence). V trimming: 3 bases; J trimming: 12 bases; junction bases outside the gene matches: 20. The CDR3 loop spans 16 amino acids. The CDR3 spells CSARSEKGGRSRGQFF. The CDR3 nucleotides read TGCAGTGCTAGGTCCGAGAAAGGGGGCCGGTCCCGTGGGCAGTTCTTC.

This clonotype was seen many times. V is TRBV29-1 and J is TRBJ1-3; 8 bases are shared with TRBD1. Germline V lookup: CDR1 SQVTM, CDR2 ANQGSEA. V was clipped by 7 bases and J by 0 bases; unmatched bases: 5. The CDR3 spans 14 residues. DNA for the CDR3: TGCAGCGCAAGACAGGGGAGCTCTGGAAACACCATATATTTT. Amino acid sequence: CSARQGSSGNTIYF.

This rearrangement joins TRBV3-1 to TRBJ2-7; D perhaps matches TRBD2 (5 bases). Per germline, CDR1 LGHDT and CDR2 YNNKEL (reference sequence). This CDR3 is built from 15 residues. Trimming removed 0 bases at V and 1 base at J, with 10 bases between. The CDR3 nucleotides read TGTGCCAGCAGCCAAGATAGGAGGACTTCCTACGAGCAGTACTTC. This sequence encodes CASSQDRRTSYEQYF.

The V gene is TRBV5-5, the J gene TRBJ2-5; D not certain. The V end lost 4 bases, the J end lost 5 bases, and 9 bases lay between the germline ends. The CDR3 is 12 residues long. From germline, CDR1 is SGHKS and CDR2 YYEKEE (reference sequence). CDR3 sequence (DNA): TGTGCCAGCAGCCTCAGAAGTGAGACCCAGTACTTC. It codes for CASSLRSETQYF.